One and the same sample provided the 24 T cell receptor beta chains below, sequenced in a study of blood T cell repertoires in COVID-19. Clones were sequenced by immunoSEQ multiplex PCR, and TCRdb holds only the in-frame ones, with some missing. This repertoire shows 150,000 to 200,000 clones, 80% to 90% found once; its top ten account for under 15%. Source material: peripheral blood. These receptors originate from a woman in her 70s with COVID-19, enrolled during active disease.

The V call is TRBV7-8, the J call TRBJ2-2; D is perhaps TRBD2 (6 bases). Germline values: CDR1 SGHVS, CDR2 FQNEAQ. This CDR3 contains 16 residues. V was cut by 3 bases and J by 1 base, with 12 bases left in between. Written as DNA, the CDR3 is TGTGCCAGCAGCTTTCAGGGAGGCGGGAACACCGGGGAGCTGTTTTTT. The encoded protein is CASSFQGGGNTGELFF.

The chain uses TRBV19 and TRBJ2-2; 7 bases are shared with TRBD2. The CDR3 extends over 15 amino acids. From germline, CDR1 is LNHDA and CDR2 SQIVND (reference sequence). V dropped 3 bases and J dropped 1; count of bases not matched to a gene: 2. CDR3 bases: TGTGCCAGTAGTATCCAGCGGGAGAACACCGGGGAGCTGTTTTTT. Protein product: CASSIQRENTGELFF.

Remarks on this clone: Compared with germline, one end of the junction differs, possibly owing to a read error. This rearrangement joins TRBV5-4 to TRBJ1-4; 10 bases are shared with TRBD1. Per germline, CDR1 SGHNT and CDR2 YYREEE (reference sequence). The CDR3 runs 14 residues. CDR3 sequence (DNA): TGTGCCAGCAGTTTGGACAGGGGGGTGGCTAAACTGTTTTTT. It codes for CASSLDRGVAKLFF.

This clone has just a few counts. The V gene is TRBV5-1, the J gene TRBJ1-2, with a possible D match to TRBD1 (5 bases). Trimming left V 6 bases short and J 3 bases short, with 15 bases between. The CDR3 is 14 residues long. Germline CDR1 reads SGHRS; CDR2 reads YFSETQ. In nucleotides, the CDR3 is TGCGCCAGCACCGAGGGACTGTGGGACTATGGCTACACCTTC. Translating it yields CASTEGLWDYGYTF.

The chain uses TRBV5-1 and TRBJ2-7; TRBD2 matches 10 bases. V was clipped by 4 bases and J by 5 bases; unmatched bases: 12. In germline, CDR1 is SGHRS, CDR2 YFSETQ. This CDR3 contains 16 residues. CDR3 in amino acids: CASSEPTSGPPHEQYF. In DNA, the CDR3 is TGCGCCAGCAGCGAACCGACTAGCGGGCCTCCCCACGAGCAGTACTTC. Full variable domain (outside the CDR3, taken from reference TRBV5-1 and TRBJ2-7): KAGVTQTPRYLIKTRGQQVTLSCSPISGHRSVSWYQQTPGQGLQFLFEYFSETQRNKGNFPGRFSGRQFSNSRSEMNVSTLELGDSALYLCASSEPTSGPPHEQYFGPGTRLTVT.

This clone was recorded a few times. This sequence joins TRBV6-5 and TRBJ2-7, with 10 bases lining up with TRBD2. The CDR3 length is 15 residues. CDR1 MNHEY and CDR2 SVGAGI come from the germline V gene. The V segment lost 8 bases and the J segment 6 bases; nucleotides outside the gene matches: 13. For the CDR3, the DNA is TGTGCCAGCTCCGGGGGGAGCATAGCGGGAGGCGAGCAGTACTTC. It encodes CASSGGSIAGGEQYF.

The chain employs TRBV29-1 and TRBJ1-3; D is undetermined. CDR3 length: 15 residues. Germline V gene data show CDR1 as SQVTM and CDR2 as ANQGSEA. V was clipped by 1 base and J by 0 bases, with 10 bases between them. CDR3 DNA sequence: TGCAGCGTTGAAGCGGACGGGAGCTCTGGAAACACCATATATTTT. Translating gives CSVEADGSSGNTIYF.

The chain couples TRBV7-2 to TRBJ2-5; the D is unclear. The germline CDR1 and CDR2 sequences are SGHTA and FQGNSA. The CDR3 has 14 residues. V dropped 3 bases and J dropped 2 bases, with 10 bases sitting between them. CDR3 bases: TGTGCCAGCAGCTTCCTTCGGGTTCAAGAGACCCAGTACTTC. Translating it yields CASSFLRVQETQYF.

The chain uses TRBV9 and TRBJ1-3, with TRBD1 matching over 7 bases. This CDR3 is 18 amino acids long. Per germline, CDR1 SGDLS and CDR2 YYNGEE. V dropped 5 bases and J dropped 0; count of bases not matched to a gene: 14. The CDR3 region has the DNA TGTGCCAGCAGTCCAGGGACAGCGAGACATCGCTCTGGAAACACCATATATTTT. It translates to CASSPGTARHRSGNTIYF.

This clone was seen once. V is TRBV9 and J is TRBJ2-1; 9 nucleotides line up with TRBD1. The CDR3 extends over 17 amino acids. Germline assignment: CDR1 SGDLS and CDR2 YYNGEE. The ends lost 4 bases at V and 8 bases at J; junction bases unmatched: 16. The CDR3 nucleotides read TGTGCCAGCAGCCCTTGGGGACAGGACAGGGGAGGGGATGAGCAGTTCTTC. This sequence encodes CASSPWGQDRGGDEQFF.

The V gene is TRBV5-5, the J gene TRBJ1-2, with D perhaps TRBD1 (5 bases). Per the germline V gene, CDR1 is SGHKS and CDR2 is YYEKEE (reference sequence). The CDR3 totals 13 residues. V lost 1 base, J lost 4 bases, and 8 bases lay in between. The CDR3 coding sequence is TGTGCCAGCAGCTTGATCCAGGGCTATGGCTACACCTTC. This gives the protein CASSLIQGYGYTF.

The gene calls are TRBV7-3 and TRBJ2-1; TRBD2 matches at 10 bases. This CDR3 contains 17 residues. Germline CDR1 reads SGHTA; CDR2 reads FQGTGA. The J segment lost 7 bases and the V segment lost 1 base, leaving 10 bases of the junction unmatched. The CDR3 region is CASSLRVGTSALNEQFF. DNA of the CDR3: TGTGCCAGCAGCTTAAGGGTGGGGACTAGCGCTCTAAATGAGCAGTTCTTC.

The chain employs TRBV11-2 and TRBJ1-3; 8 bases match TRBD1. Germline CDR1 reads SGHAT; CDR2 reads FQNNGV. V lost 8 bases, J lost 3 bases, and 6 bases stayed unmatched. CDR3 length equals 14 residues. CDR3: CASGQGAGGNTIYF. In DNA form, the CDR3 reads TGTGCCAGCGGGCAGGGGGCCGGTGGAAACACCATATATTTT.

Only one count was recorded for this clone. The CDR3 DNA is TGTGCCAGCAGTGATCTCGAACAGGGGAATGAGCAGTTCTTC. Translating gives CASSDLEQGNEQFF. The genes are TRBV2 and TRBJ2-1; 7 bases are a match to TRBD1. Trimming took 3 bases from V and 7 from J; bases not matched to a gene: 6. From germline, CDR1 is SNHLY and CDR2 FYNNEI. CDR3 length: 14 amino acids.

CDR3 bases: TGTGCCTGGAGTCGGGGGGCGCCCGGACTTGCGACCCAGTACTTC. It encodes CAWSRGAPGLATQYF. The gene calls are TRBV30 and TRBJ2-5, with D perhaps TRBD2 (7 bases). V was shortened by 2 bases and J by 7 bases, with 20 bases between the two germline ends. CDR3 length: 15 amino acids. Germline V gene lookup returns CDR1 GTSNPN and CDR2 SVGIG (reference sequence).

The chain uses TRBV2 and TRBJ1-2; D gene ambiguous. Trimming pared 7 bases from V and 0 bases from J, leaving 12 bases between. The germline gives CDR1 SNHLY, CDR2 FYNNEI. The CDR3 totals 14 residues. The CDR3 sequence: CASILQQSNYGYTF. In DNA, the CDR3 is TGTGCCAGCATTCTACAGCAGTCTAACTATGGCTACACCTTC.

This sequence joins TRBV6-1 and TRBJ2-3; TRBD2 agrees at 7 bases. The junction had 5 bases not matched to a gene; V was cut back by 3 bases and J by 2 bases. The germline V gene has CDR1 MNHNS and CDR2 SASEGT. The CDR3 has 15 amino acids. CDR3 sequence reads: CASSDGSGITDTQYF. In nucleotides, the CDR3 is TGTGCCAGCAGTGACGGCAGCGGGATCACAGATACGCAGTATTTT.

This sequence joins TRBV19 and TRBJ1-5; 10 bases are shared with TRBD1. CDR3 length: 15 amino acids. V dropped 4 bases and J dropped 5; count of bases not matched to a gene: 5. Germline loops: CDR1 LNHDA, CDR2 SQIVND (reference sequence). In DNA form, the CDR3 reads TGTGCCAGTAGTAGTAGACAGGGGGCGGATCAGCCCCAGCATTTT. Translation: CASSSRQGADQPQHF. The full variable domain, in which reference TRBV19 and TRBJ1-5 provide the parts outside the CDR3, is DGGITQSPKYLFRKEGQNVTLSCEQNLNHDAMYWYRQDPGQGLRLIYYSQIVNDFQKGDIAEGYSVSREKKESFPLTVTSAQKNPTAFYLCASSSRQGADQPQHFGDGTRLSIL.

This clone was detected only once. The genes are TRBV18 and TRBJ2-7, with 14 bases fitting TRBD2. The germline CDR1 and CDR2 sequences are KGHSH and LQKENI. The V and J ends lost 3 bases and 3 bases, in that order; junction bases with no gene match: 1. The CDR3 extends over 15 amino acids. The CDR3 spells CASSPGLAGGYEQYF. DNA of the CDR3: TGTGCCAGCTCACCTGGACTAGCGGGGGGCTACGAGCAGTACTTC.

J is TRBJ2-2 and V is TRBV15, with D maybe TRBD1 (5 bases). In germline, CDR1 is LNHNV, CDR2 YYDKDF (reference sequence). Trimming cost V 0 bases and J 5 bases, with 7 bases left between them. This CDR3 contains 14 residues. The CDR3 loop is CATSRDQGTGELFF. DNA for the CDR3: TGTGCCACCAGCAGAGATCAGGGAACCGGGGAGCTGTTTTTT.

V is TRBV5-1 and J is TRBJ2-2; 14 nucleotides align to TRBD2. V lost 4 bases to trimming and J lost 5 bases; unmatched junction nucleotides: 1. Germline loops: CDR1 SGHRS, CDR2 YFSETQ. The CDR3 covers 15 residues. The CDR3 reads CASSGTSGSTGELFF. The CDR3 bases are TGCGCCAGCAGCGGGACTAGCGGGAGTACCGGGGAGCTGTTTTTT. The complete variable domain, with remaining parts taken from reference TRBV5-1 and TRBJ2-2, reads KAGVTQTPRYLIKTRGQQVTLSCSPISGHRSVSWYQQTPGQGLQFLFEYFSETQRNKGNFPGRFSGRQFSNSRSEMNVSTLELGDSALYLCASSGTSGSTGELFFGEGSRLTVL.

V usage is TRBV11-2 and J usage is TRBJ1-1; the D is unclear. V gave up 2 bases and J gave up 8 bases, with 21 bases separating them. The CDR3 contains 16 residues. The germline CDR1 and CDR2 sequences are SGHAT and FQNNGV. Written as DNA, the CDR3 is TGTGCCAGCAGCTTATACGAACAAGGCGGTGTTGCCGAAGCTTTCTTT. It yields the protein CASSLYEQGGVAEAFF. Using reference TRBV11-2 and TRBJ1-1 for the parts outside the CDR3, the full variable domain is EAGVAQSPRYKIIEKRQSVAFWCNPISGHATLYWYQQILGQGPKLLIQFQNNGVVDDSQLPKDRFSAERLKGVDSTLKIQPAKLEDSAVYLCASSLYEQGGVAEAFFGQGTRLTVV.

CDR3 loop: CASSRDRVSGNTIYF. The CDR3 DNA reads as TGTGCCAGTAGTCGGGACAGAGTCTCTGGAAACACCATATATTTT. The chain uses TRBV19 and TRBJ1-3, with 7 bases matching TRBD1. This CDR3 comprises 15 residues. Trimming took 5 bases from V and 0 from J; bases not matched to a gene: 4. Germline V gives CDR1 LNHDA, CDR2 SQIVND (reference sequence). The entire variable domain, with the rest obtained from reference TRBV19 and TRBJ1-3, is as follows: DGGITQSPKYLFRKEGQNVTLSCEQNLNHDAMYWYRQDPGQGLRLIYYSQIVNDFQKGDIAEGYSVSREKKESFPLTVTSAQKNPTAFYLCASSRDRVSGNTIYFGEGSWLTVV.

V and J are TRBV19 and TRBJ1-5; D not resolved. The CDR3 spans 14 residues. Trimming cost V 3 bases and J 5 bases, with 11 bases left between them. Germline V gene data show CDR1 as LNHDA and CDR2 as SQIVND (reference sequence). The CDR3 DNA reads TGTGCCAGTAGTATGGCCGGGGATTATCAGCCCCAGCATTTT. This codes for CASSMAGDYQPQHF.